This T cell receptor (beta chain) was sequenced during a study of T cell repertoires in cytomegalovirus infection. In its sample, this clonotype was seen a few times. TCRdb re-analysed the reads in MiXCR, keeping a single row per CDR3 protein. The table has about 180,000 distinct CDR3 sequences, approximately 15% seen once. The CDR3 consists of 16 residues. Germline CDR1 SGDLS, CDR2 YYNGEE. V was cut by 3 bases and J by 3 bases, with 18 bases left in between. This clonotype originated in a human donor in good health (CMV status not recorded). Some clones in this sample may be carry-over from other donors' samples. Sequencing was done on a sample of PBMCs. The chain combines TRBV9 with TRBJ1-2, with D tentatively TRBD1 (6 bases). This chain's CDR3 is CASSGNPQGRDYGYTF. CDR3 nucleotide sequence: TGTGCCAGCAGCGGGAATCCACAGGGTCGCGACTATGGCTACACCTTC.